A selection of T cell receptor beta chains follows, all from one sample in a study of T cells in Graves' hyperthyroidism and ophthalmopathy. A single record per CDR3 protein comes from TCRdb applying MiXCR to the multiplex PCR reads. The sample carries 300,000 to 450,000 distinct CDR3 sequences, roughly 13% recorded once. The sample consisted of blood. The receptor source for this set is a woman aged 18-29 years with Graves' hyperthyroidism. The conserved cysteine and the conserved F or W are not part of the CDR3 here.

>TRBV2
ASSEGGRGTYNEQF
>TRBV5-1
ASQDRDSDYNEQF
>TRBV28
ASIGWGLDTEAF
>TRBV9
ASSGGLAGDSTDTQY
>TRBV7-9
ASSLGQRPGQSYGYT
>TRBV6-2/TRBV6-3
ASSYGAGGPTGELF
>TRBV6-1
ASNAGPSYGYT
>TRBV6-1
TSRTGDTKGNTIY
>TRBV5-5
ASSLAPEPEAF
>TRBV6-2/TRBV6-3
ASSYDRGLAGRTTDTQY
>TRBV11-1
ASSLTYTDTQY
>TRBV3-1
ASSQGRQPIIYGYT
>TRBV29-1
SVEHSDGYT
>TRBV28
ASSLAGTGEKKTQY
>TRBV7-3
ASSPPEPKETQY
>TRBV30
AWTRRQGRAVNEQF
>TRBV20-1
SASDGQGDEKLF
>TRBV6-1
ASSNWVQNTEAF
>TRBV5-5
ASSLEMNDRLNTEAF
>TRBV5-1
ASSPGLAMETQY
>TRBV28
ASSPSWVYTDNEQF
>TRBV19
ASSEGGNEKLF
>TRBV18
ASSRVWQNTDTQY
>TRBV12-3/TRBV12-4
ASSLGDWVNDEQY
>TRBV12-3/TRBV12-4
ASSSGQGAPLYPYGQY
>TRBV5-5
ASSPGRPPRNTEAF
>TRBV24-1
ATSDLDPGHGYT
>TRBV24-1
ATSDPSDRTGRAF
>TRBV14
ASSQDVAGMYNEQF
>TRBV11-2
ASSGYRGKNYGYT
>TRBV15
ATSRGGTGAGELF
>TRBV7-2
ASSLVLLPRGRPTYEQY
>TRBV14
ASSQWSVPSYEQY
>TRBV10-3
AISGTDPGYT
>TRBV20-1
SAAPTRGNQPQH
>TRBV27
ASSPGTGPPYEQY
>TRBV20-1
SASPGGRETQY